Below are 10 T cell receptor beta chains sequenced from a single sample in a study of T cell responses to AZD1222 COVID-19 vaccine. Profiling relied on immunoSEQ multiplex PCR, and the TCRdb table lists in-frame clones only, not all of them. The sample lists tens of thousands of clones; about 93% were seen once. The sequenced sample was peripheral blood, obtained 28 days after the second dose of the MenACWY control vaccine. Every receptor here comes from an adult who received the MenACWY meningococcal vaccine as a control.

This chain uses TRBV4-1 with TRBJ1-3; no reliable D call. The germline gives CDR1 MGHRA, CDR2 YSYEKL. The V and J ends lost 6 bases and 0 bases respectively, with 12 bases between them. The length of the CDR3 is 15 residues. The CDR3 sequence: CASRLDPASGNTIYF. DNA of the CDR3: TGCGCCAGCAGACTAGACCCAGCCTCTGGAAACACCATATATTTT.

The rearrangement uses TRBV5-1 and TRBJ2-3; TRBD1 aligns across 8 bases. Germline lookup yields CDR1 SGHRS and CDR2 YFSETQ. V was clipped by 0 bases and J by 1 base; unmatched bases: 4. CDR3 length: 16 residues. CDR3 DNA sequence: TGCGCCAGCAGCTTGGAGCGGACAGGGCGCACAGATACGCAGTATTTT. It is translated as CASSLERTGRTDTQYF.

This chain links TRBV7-6 with TRBJ2-5, with D hard to call. The germline V gene encodes CDR1 SGHVS and CDR2 FNYEAQ. This CDR3 has 13 amino acids. V was shortened by 2 bases and J by 6 bases, with 10 bases between the two germline ends. The CDR3 coding sequence is TGTGCCAGCAGCTTAAATCCCGATCAGACCCAGTACTTC. Residues: CASSLNPDQTQYF.

The chain uses TRBV7-2 and TRBJ1-4; perhaps TRBD1 as D (5 bases). The CDR3 is 14 amino acids. CDR1 and CDR2 (germline): SGHTA, FQGNSA. Trimming left V 5 bases short and J 4 bases short, with 11 bases between. The CDR3 sequence is CASSPTGDNEKLFF. The CDR3 DNA reads TGTGCCAGCAGCCCGACGGGGGATAATGAAAAACTGTTTTTT.

The chain joins TRBV6-6 to TRBJ2-3; 7 bases fit TRBD1. Germline-derived CDR1 and CDR2 are MNHNY and SVGAGI (reference sequence). V dropped 5 bases and J dropped 2; count of bases not matched to a gene: 7. This CDR3 spans 15 amino acids. This CDR3 is CASSPLTGSTDTQYF. The CDR3 nucleotides are TGTGCCAGCAGTCCACTGACAGGGTCCACAGATACGCAGTATTTT.

V gene TRBV7-2 combines with J gene TRBJ2-7; TRBD2 might be the D (5 bases). Trimming took off 4 bases at V and 2 bases at J, with 12 bases between the two ends. Germline V gene lookup returns CDR1 SGHTA and CDR2 FQGNSA. This CDR3 spans 14 amino acids. CDR3 protein: CASSSGSPPYEQYF. In DNA, the CDR3 is TGTGCCAGCAGCTCGGGGAGTCCCCCCTACGAGCAGTACTTC.

As to this clone: At one end the junction does not follow the germline gene, possibly because of a read error. The chain combines TRBV10-3 with TRBJ1-4; a possible D gene is TRBD1 (5 bases). The CDR3 runs to 12 residues. Germline V lookup: CDR1 ENHRY, CDR2 SYGVKD. In nucleotides, the CDR3 is TGTGCCATCAGTGAAGGGACCCCCGCTTTGGTTTTT. Translation gives CAISEGTPALVF.

This clone was picked up a small number of times. The chain couples TRBV14 to TRBJ1-1, with unresolved D. The CDR3 has 12 amino acids. V was shortened by 1 base and J by 8 bases, with 8 bases between the two germline ends. CDR1 SGHDN and CDR2 FVKESK come from the germline V gene. The CDR3 coding sequence is TGTGCCAGCAGCCAAGCCTGGAGAGAAGCTTTCTTT. Amino acid sequence: CASSQAWREAFF.

The chain employs TRBV7-9 and TRBJ2-3; 9 nucleotides agree with TRBD2. Germline V lookup: CDR1 SEHNR, CDR2 FQNEAQ (reference sequence). J was trimmed by 2 bases and V by 3 bases; bases with no gene match: 6. The CDR3 consists of 16 residues. CDR3 sequence reads: CASSFMTSGITDTQYF. In DNA, the CDR3 is TGTGCCAGCAGCTTTATGACTAGCGGTATCACAGATACGCAGTATTTT.

This chain connects TRBV6-1 to TRBJ1-1; D gene ambiguous. From germline, CDR1 is MNHNS and CDR2 SASEGT. Trimming took off 1 base at V and 9 bases at J, with 3 bases between the two ends. This CDR3 region has 10 residues. This CDR3 reads CASSEVQAFF. DNA of the CDR3: TGTGCCAGCAGTGAAGTCCAAGCTTTCTTT.